This T cell receptor beta chain was documented in a study of radiotherapy plus CTLA-4 blockade in lung cancer. Across the whole study: With 25% to 35% of patients having disease control, objective responses were seen in less than 20%. Study findings and constraints: Clones of tumor-derived TCRs expanded in blood after radiotherapy plus ipilimumab.

Those patients who had chemo-refractory metastatic non-small-cell lung cancer were given focal radiation along with CTLA-4 blockade through ipilimumab. A note on this clone: Its specificity is unknown.

Trimming shortened V by 0 bases and J by 7 bases, and 19 bases separated the two germline ends. The CDR3 is 17 residues long. Profiled with immunoSEQ multiplex PCR; TCRdb holds only in-frame clones, not every one. The sample yields tens of thousands of clones, under 80% seen once. This rearrangement joins TRBV23-1 to TRBJ2-4, with D perhaps being TRBD1 or TRBD2 (5 bases each). TRBV23-1 belongs to the ORF category, with a function that is uncertain. This clonotype originated in a human donor with non-small cell lung cancer who had stable disease on radiotherapy plus ipilimumab. Specimen: peripheral blood, collected from a patient treated with radiotherapy plus ipilimumab. CDR3 nucleotide sequence: TGCGCCAGCAGTCAATCAACGGGGCGCGACAGAAGTAACATTCAGTACTTC. Encoded protein: CASSQSTGRDRSNIQYF.